Sequencing of this T cell receptor beta chain was carried out in a study of T cell repertoires in cytomegalovirus infection. Whole-study context: Recently described HLA-C-restricted plus well-studied HLA-B-restricted CMV epitopes were used. CMV infection and matching HLA type were both indicated by public TCR beta signatures.

This clonotype was observed a handful of times. The target antigen is unknown. From the reads, TCRdb called clonotypes with MiXCR, one entry per CDR3 protein. The data hold around 95,000 distinct CDR3 sequences, with around 28% observed a single time. From germline, CDR1 is SEHNR and CDR2 FQNEAQ (reference sequence). CDR3 length: 16 amino acids. V shed 3 bases and J shed 2 bases, with 17 bases lying between them. V gene TRBV7-9 combines with J gene TRBJ2-7, with D possibly TRBD2 on 7 matching bases. The material sequenced was CD8+ T cells from cultured PBMCs, taken from culture after CMV antigen stimulation. This receptor was obtained from a human donor in good health (CMV status not recorded). Some clones in this sample may be carry-over from other donors' samples. CDR3 residues: CASSFLSGGAAYEQYF. The DNA for the CDR3 is TGTGCCAGCAGCTTCCTTTCTGGGGGGGCGGCCTACGAGCAGTACTTC.